The T cell receptor (beta chain) under discussion was sequenced for a study of blood T cells in healthy people across ages. This clonotype occurred a few times. Approximately 9.2 milliliters was the volume of peripheral blood drawn from each donor. The authors extracted at least 5 micrograms of total RNA per sample. Primers used in a second PCR of about 7 to 11 cycles were a sample-barcoded 5' primer and a J-beta primer mix. Carrying 12 random nucleotides, a template-switch adaptor labeled each individual cDNA molecule. A single record per CDR3 protein comes from TCRdb applying MiXCR to the 5' RACE reads. The sample records approximately 800,000 distinct CDR3 sequences, roughly 34% being singletons. CDR1 is SGHTA and CDR2 is FQGNSA in the germline V gene. The V end lost 5 bases, the J end lost 1 base, and 14 bases lay between the germline ends. This CDR3 has 15 amino acids.

The chain links TRBV7-2 to TRBJ2-5; D may be TRBD2 (7 bases). This sequence was found in a young man in good health. The sample consisted of blood. In DNA, the CDR3 is TGTGCCAGCAGCCCTTGGCGGGGGCCCCAAGAGACCCAGTACTTC. Translated: CASSPWRGPQETQYF.